This TCR beta chain derives from a study of OX40 agonist ivuxolimab in advanced cancers. Comment on this clone: The antigen is unknown.

Overall study findings and caveats: Averaged across samples, CD8+ T cells carried more expanded clones than CD4+ did.

Assay used: immunoSEQ multiplex PCR; TCRdb lists only in-frame clones, some missing. The sample has about 16,000 clones, almost 85% seen once. Looked up from germline, CDR1 is SGHDT and CDR2 is YYEEEE. There are 19 residues in the CDR3. The ends lost 3 bases at V and 0 bases at J; junction bases unmatched: 12. The chain recombines TRBV5-6 with TRBJ2-6, with 7 bases aligning to TRBD1. The input for sequencing was CD4+ or CD8+ T cells sorted from blood, taken in a trial of the OX40 agonist ivuxolimab. The sequence came from an adult with an advanced solid tumor such as melanoma, head and neck, liver or kidney cancer. This CDR3 reads CASSSGTAAPLSGANVLTF. The CDR3 DNA sequence: TGTGCCAGCAGCTCCGGGACAGCCGCCCCTCTCTCTGGGGCCAACGTCCTGACTTTC.